This TCR beta chain comes out of a study of T-cell reconstitution after alpha-beta-depleted transplantation in children. In its sample, this clonotype was seen a few times. Antigen unknown. General study findings and limits: There were reportedly several hundred expanded graft clones from which alpha-beta T cells came about two months after transplant. The main origin of T-cell counts and diversity one year after transplant was newly produced T cells. At day 60, the high TCRbeta diversity found in some patients originated from recipient T cells and thymic progenitors that had survived.

CDR1 is KGHDR and CDR2 is SFDVKD in the germline V gene. The CDR3 has 16 residues. V shed 3 bases and J shed 2 bases, with 12 bases lying between them. Preparation of the TCRbeta library used unique molecular identifiers. TCRdb passed the PCR reads through MiXCR, listing each CDR3 protein once. The table includes about 980,000 distinct CDR3 sequences, under 30% detected once. This TCR was sampled from a boy under three years old who had a stem cell transplant for SCID, so the T cells may come from the graft donor. This chain links TRBV24-1 with TRBJ2-2; TRBD2 is a possible D gene (6 bases). The specimen was PBMCs, mostly from graft donor cells, collected 360 days after TCRalphabeta/CD19-depleted stem cell transplant. The CDR3 protein is CATSDTGGDNTGELFF. CDR3 DNA: TGTGCCACCAGTGATACAGGAGGGGACAACACCGGGGAGCTGTTTTTT.